A single sample gave rise to the 19 T cell receptor beta chains below, sequenced in a study of human T cells and chemical hapten exposure. TCRdb passed the RACE reads through MiXCR, listing each CDR3 protein once. This table has 75,000 to 95,000 distinct CDR3 sequences, approximately 11% appearing once. Time point defined: patch test 2, 6 weeks after DPC sensitization. The treatment: therapeutic diphenylcyclopropenone sensitization with weekly scalp DPC. The sample consisted of whole blood, taken in connection with sensitization to the hapten diphenylcyclopropenone (DPC). The origin of the receptors is a man between 35 and 55 years old with alopecia areata. Some clones in this sample may be carry-over from other donors' samples.

The chain recombines TRBV19 with TRBJ2-1, with 9 bases that match TRBD2. This CDR3 has 15 residues. J lost 4 bases, V lost 3 bases, and 4 bases had no gene match. Per the germline V gene, CDR1 is LNHDA and CDR2 is SQIVND (reference sequence). The CDR3 sequence: CASSIGGREYNEQFF. The CDR3 bases are TGTGCCAGTAGTATCGGCGGGAGGGAGTACAATGAGCAGTTCTTC. The full variable domain, in which reference TRBV19 and TRBJ2-1 provide the parts outside the CDR3, is DGGITQSPKYLFRKEGQNVTLSCEQNLNHDAMYWYRQDPGQGLRLIYYSQIVNDFQKGDIAEGYSVSREKKESFPLTVTSAQKNPTAFYLCASSIGGREYNEQFFGPGTRLTVL.

This clonotype has more than one count but fewer than ten. The chain carries TRBV5-4 and TRBJ1-2; D remains unclear. The V gene lost 2 bases and the J gene lost 7 bases, with 18 bases spanning the gap. This CDR3 contains 15 residues. The germline gives CDR1 SGHNT, CDR2 YYREEE (reference sequence). CDR3 nucleotide sequence: TGTGCCAGCAGCTTATTTTCGGCCAGCCCTTTTGGCTACACCTTC. Translating it yields CASSLFSASPFGYTF.

This clonotype has more than one count but fewer than ten. The chain carries TRBV2 and TRBJ2-3; no reliable D call. CDR3 length: 15 amino acids. Between the trimmed V and J ends, which lost 6 bases and 0 bases, there was a span of 13 bases. Germline lookup yields CDR1 SNHLY and CDR2 FYNNEI. This chain's CDR3 is CASRSYQQSTDTQYF. In DNA form, the CDR3 reads TGTGCCAGCAGGAGTTACCAGCAGAGCACAGATACGCAGTATTTT.

This clonotype was counted only a few times. V is TRBV7-8 and J is TRBJ2-5; D unresolved. Trimming stripped 4 bases from V and 1 base from J, with 10 bases between. The CDR3 consists of 14 residues. CDR1 and CDR2 from the germline V gene are SGHVS and FQNEAQ. CDR3 protein: CASSWTGFQETQYF. The CDR3 nucleotides are TGTGCCAGCAGCTGGACGGGCTTCCAAGAGACCCAGTACTTC.

This clonotype turned up a few times. The chain recombines TRBV4-3 with TRBJ2-1; 9 nucleotides match TRBD2. The length of the CDR3 is 15 residues. V lost 1 base and J lost 8; bases outside the gene matches: 6. Per the germline V gene, CDR1 is LGHNA and CDR2 is YSLEER. The CDR3 DNA sequence: TGCGCCAGCAGCCAAGGGGCGGGAGGGCCGTATGAGCAGTTCTTC. Protein product: CASSQGAGGPYEQFF.

The genes are TRBV5-5 and TRBJ2-4, with D possibly being TRBD1 (5 bases). V was cut by 2 bases and J by 3 bases, with 12 bases left in between. This CDR3 contains 15 residues. From germline, CDR1 is SGHKS and CDR2 YYEKEE (reference sequence). CDR3 nucleotides: TGTGCCAGCAGCTTAGACAGTTCCTACAAAAACATTCAGTACTTC. Its translation: CASSLDSSYKNIQYF.

V and J are TRBV18 and TRBJ2-1; unclear D gene. Germline V CDR1 and CDR2: KGHSH, LQKENI. This CDR3 is built from 15 residues. Between the trimmed V and J ends, which lost 0 bases and 2 bases, there was a span of 8 bases. The CDR3 region is CASSPPSSAYNEQFF. CDR3 nucleotide sequence: TGTGCCAGCTCACCACCGTCCAGCGCCTACAATGAGCAGTTCTTC.

This clonotype has a count of ten or more. The CDR3 nucleotides are TGTGCCAGCAGCCAATGGCTAGCGGGGAGCTCTGGGGCCAACGTCCTGACTTTC. This translates into CASSQWLAGSSGANVLTF. The V and J genes are TRBV3-1 and TRBJ2-6, with 9 bases fitting TRBD2. Unmatched junction bases numbered 5, after V lost 2 bases and J lost 0 bases. CDR3 length: 18 residues. Germline V gives CDR1 LGHDT, CDR2 YNNKEL (reference sequence).

By share, this clonotype ranks as medium-sized. The chain uses TRBV7-9 and TRBJ2-3; TRBD2 matches at 11 bases. This CDR3 has 17 amino acids. V gave up 5 bases and J gave up 2 bases; unmatched junction bases: 9. Germline V gene sequence: CDR1 SEHNR, CDR2 FQNEAQ (reference sequence). The CDR3 region is CASSPPTSGTPTDTQYF. DNA of the CDR3: TGTGCCAGCAGCCCTCCGACTAGCGGGACTCCCACAGATACGCAGTATTTT.

This clonotype was picked up a small number of times. The gene calls are TRBV29-1 and TRBJ1-2; D gene uncertain. Deletions cut 7 bases from V and 4 bases from J, with 7 bases between. CDR1 and CDR2 from the germline V gene are SQVTM and ANQGSEA. CDR3 size: 10 residues. CDR3 sequence (DNA): TGCAGCGCTCTAGGCTATGGCTACACCTTC. It specifies CSALGYGYTF.

About this clonotype itself: A single base separates this from a much larger clone, so it may be a read error. The V call is TRBV12-3 or TRBV12-4, the J call TRBJ1-2, with 9 positions matching TRBD1. V lost 7 bases, J lost 6 bases, and 3 bases stayed unmatched. The CDR3 has 12 amino acids. The CDR3 DNA sequence: TGTGCCAGCATCGGGACAGGGAATGGCTACACCTTC. It yields the protein CASIGTGNGYTF.

The chain has TRBV4-1 and TRBJ2-1; D call uncertain. This CDR3 region has 13 residues. Trimming stripped 4 bases from V and 7 bases from J, with 11 bases between. In germline, CDR1 is MGHRA, CDR2 YSYEKL. CDR3 protein: CASSPNLRNEQFF. DNA for the CDR3: TGCGCCAGCAGCCCAAATTTACGGAATGAGCAGTTCTTC.

This clonotype was observed a handful of times. The CDR3 loop is CASSFGSSETQYF. The CDR3 DNA reads TGTGCCAGCAGCTTCGGGTCGTCGGAGACCCAGTACTTC. The chain couples TRBV5-4 to TRBJ2-5; D not certain. Looked up from germline, CDR1 is SGHNT and CDR2 is YYREEE (reference sequence). CDR3 length: 13 residues. The V end lost 2 bases, the J end lost 5 bases, and 10 bases lay between the germline ends.

The CDR3 region has the DNA TGTGCCAGCAGCCAAGATCCCGGGAAACTGTTTTTT. It specifies CASSQDPGKLFF. The rearrangement joins TRBV4-2 to TRBJ1-4; unclear D gene. V lost 0 bases and J 11 bases, leaving 7 bases between the germline ends. This CDR3 contains 12 residues. Germline V gives CDR1 LGHNA, CDR2 YNFKEQ.

In its sample, this clonotype was seen a few times. This rearrangement joins TRBV19 to TRBJ2-3; 8 positions match TRBD2. Looked up from germline, CDR1 is LNHDA and CDR2 is SQIVND (reference sequence). This CDR3 is 15 amino acids long. Losses at the gene ends were 6 bases for V and 1 base for J; bases not matched to a gene: 6. CDR3 coding DNA: TGTGCCAGTAGAACGACTAGCGACGGCACAGATACGCAGTATTTT. This encodes CASRTTSDGTDTQYF.

This clonotype turned up a few times. The rearrangement uses TRBV12-3 or TRBV12-4 and TRBJ2-3, with 10 bases fitting TRBD1. This CDR3 has 16 residues. J gave up 7 bases and V 6 bases, and 13 bases lay outside the gene matches. The CDR3 DNA follows: TGTGCCAGCAGCAGGGGACAGGGGATTTTTCGGCATACGCAGTATTTT. Translation gives CASSRGQGIFRHTQYF.

CDR3 protein: CASSIGQAVPKETQYF. The CDR3 DNA reads as TGTGCCAGTAGTATCGGTCAGGCGGTACCAAAAGAGACCCAGTACTTC. The rearrangement links TRBV19 to TRBJ2-5; D gene ambiguous. V was clipped by 3 bases and J by 3 bases, with 17 bases between them. This CDR3 region has 16 residues. Germline V lookup: CDR1 LNHDA, CDR2 SQIVND (reference sequence).

The chain is built from TRBV6-5 and TRBJ1-5; possible D gene TRBD1, 5 bases. Deletions cut 0 bases from V and 7 bases from J, with 10 bases between. The CDR3 has 14 amino acids. Germline CDR1 MNHEY, CDR2 SVGAGI. CDR3 nucleotides: TGTGCCAGCAGTTACTCGGGGGAGGGGCAGCCCCAGCATTTT. It translates to CASSYSGEGQPQHF.

A note on this clonotype: A much more abundant neighbour one base away suggests this may be a read error. The chain links TRBV6-1 to TRBJ2-3; 8 bases line up with TRBD1. Unmatched junction bases numbered 9, after V lost 5 bases and J lost 2 bases. This CDR3 is built from 16 residues. Germline CDR1 and CDR2: MNHNS and SASEGT. CDR3 sequence: CASSSIQGEVTDTQYF. The CDR3 DNA follows: TGTGCCAGCAGTTCTATACAGGGGGAGGTCACAGATACGCAGTATTTT.